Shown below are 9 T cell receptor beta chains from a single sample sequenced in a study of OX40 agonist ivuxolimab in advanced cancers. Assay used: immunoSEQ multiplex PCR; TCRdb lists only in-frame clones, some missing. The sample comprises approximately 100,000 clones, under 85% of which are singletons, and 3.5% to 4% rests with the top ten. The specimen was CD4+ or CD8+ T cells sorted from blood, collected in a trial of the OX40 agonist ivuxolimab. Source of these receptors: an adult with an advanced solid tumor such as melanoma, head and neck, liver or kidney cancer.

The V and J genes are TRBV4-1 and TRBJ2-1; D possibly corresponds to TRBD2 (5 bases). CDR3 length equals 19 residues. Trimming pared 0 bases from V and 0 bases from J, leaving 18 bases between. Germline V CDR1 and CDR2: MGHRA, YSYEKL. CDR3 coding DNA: TGCGCCAGCAGCCAAGAGCCAGGAACGGGGTTGAGCTCCTACAATGAGCAGTTCTTC. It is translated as CASSQEPGTGLSSYNEQFF.

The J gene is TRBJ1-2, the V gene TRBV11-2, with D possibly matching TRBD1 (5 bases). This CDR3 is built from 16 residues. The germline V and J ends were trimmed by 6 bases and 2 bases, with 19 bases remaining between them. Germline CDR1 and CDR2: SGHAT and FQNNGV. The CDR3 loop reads CASRNLANRQNYGYTF. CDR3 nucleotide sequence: TGTGCCAGCAGGAATCTTGCTAACAGGCAAAACTATGGCTACACCTTC.

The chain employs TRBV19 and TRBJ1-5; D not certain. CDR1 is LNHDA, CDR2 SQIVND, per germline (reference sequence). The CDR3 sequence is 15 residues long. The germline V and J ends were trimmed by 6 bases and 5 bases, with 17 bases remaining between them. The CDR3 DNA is TGTGCCAGTAGCCATACCATTACCGGGGATCAGCCCCAGCATTTT. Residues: CASSHTITGDQPQHF.

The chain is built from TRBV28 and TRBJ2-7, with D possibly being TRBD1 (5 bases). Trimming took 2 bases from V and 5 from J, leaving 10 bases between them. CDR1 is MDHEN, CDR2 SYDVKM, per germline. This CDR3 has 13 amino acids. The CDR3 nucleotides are TGTGCCAGCAGTTTACAGGGTTCCGACGAGCAGTACTTC. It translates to CASSLQGSDEQYF. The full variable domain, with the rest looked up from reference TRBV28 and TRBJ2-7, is DVKVTQSSRYLVKRTGEKVFLECVQDMDHENMFWYRQDPGLGLRLIYFSYDVKMKEKGDIPEGYSVSREKKERFSLILESASTNQTSMYLCASSLQGSDEQYFGPGTRLTVT.

CDR3 nucleotides: TGTGCCAGCAGTGGGGGAACACATGGCTACACCTTC. The encoded protein is CASSGGTHGYTF. The chain employs TRBV25-1 and TRBJ1-2; D not resolved. Deletions cut 4 bases from V and 6 bases from J, with 9 bases between. The germline CDR1 and CDR2 sequences are MGHDK and SYGVNS. The CDR3 contains 12 residues.

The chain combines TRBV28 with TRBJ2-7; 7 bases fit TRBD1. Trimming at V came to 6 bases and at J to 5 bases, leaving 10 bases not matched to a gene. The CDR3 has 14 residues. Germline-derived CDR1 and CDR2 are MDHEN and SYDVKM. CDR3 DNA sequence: TGTGCCAGCAGGAGTATAGGGGGCGGCCACGAGCAGTACTTC. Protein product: CASRSIGGGHEQYF.

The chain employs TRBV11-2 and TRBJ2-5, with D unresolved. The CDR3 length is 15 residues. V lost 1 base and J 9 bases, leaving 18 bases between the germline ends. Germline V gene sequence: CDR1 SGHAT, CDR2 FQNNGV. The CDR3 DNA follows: TGTGCCAGCAGCTTAGCAGGTCGAAGGATTAGGTCCCAGTACTTC. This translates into CASSLAGRRIRSQYF.

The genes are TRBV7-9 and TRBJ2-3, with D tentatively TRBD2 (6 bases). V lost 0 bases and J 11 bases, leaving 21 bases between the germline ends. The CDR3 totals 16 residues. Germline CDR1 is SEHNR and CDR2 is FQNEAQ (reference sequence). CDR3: CASSLAWWDGRVMQYF. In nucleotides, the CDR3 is TGTGCCAGCAGCTTAGCGTGGTGGGACGGGAGAGTTATGCAGTATTTT.

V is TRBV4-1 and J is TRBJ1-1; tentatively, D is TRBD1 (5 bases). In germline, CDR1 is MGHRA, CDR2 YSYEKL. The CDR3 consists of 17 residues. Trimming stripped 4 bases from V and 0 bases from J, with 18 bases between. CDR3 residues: CASSPGPPRRMNTEAFF. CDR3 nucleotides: TGCGCCAGCAGCCCGGGACCTCCTCGACGGATGAACACTGAAGCTTTCTTT.